This TCR beta chain appears in the sequencing data of a study of cytomegalovirus exposure and HLA in healthy donors. Findings and limits, study-wide: V- and J-gene trimming in TCR beta was tied to a missense DCLRE1C variant by an analysis performed later.

On this clone: The target antigen is unknown.

The CDR3 sequence is 12 residues long. Germline loops: CDR1 SNHLY, CDR2 FYNNEI. V gave up 8 bases and J gave up 10 bases, with 15 bases separating them. A multiplex PCR was run with 60 Vbeta primers and 13 Jbeta primers. Sequencing was performed with immunoSEQ multiplex PCR; in TCRdb, only in-frame clones are kept and a portion is missing. The table lists roughly 220,000 clones, around four fifths of them singletons. The TCR was taken from a man in his forties or fifties in good health and CMV-seronegative. V gene TRBV2 combines with J gene TRBJ2-1; tentatively, D is TRBD2 (5 bases). Specimen: PBMCs. CDR3 protein: CASGNSDREQFF. CDR3 DNA sequence: TGTGCCAGCGGAAATAGCGATCGCGAGCAGTTCTTC. The full variable domain, rest sourced from reference TRBV2 and TRBJ2-1, is EPEVTQTPSHQVTQMGQEVILRCVPISNHLYFYWYRQILGQKVEFLVSFYNNEISEKSEIFDDQFSVERPDGSNFTLKIRSTKLEDSAMYFCASGNSDREQFFGPGTRLTVL.